These 8 T cell receptor beta chains came from one sample sequenced in a study of blood T cell repertoires in COVID-19. This table comes from immunoSEQ multiplex PCR, and its TCRdb copy is limited to in-frame clones, with some not included. This sample has about 69,000 clones, with roughly 80% found just once. The sample consisted of peripheral blood. The origin of the receptors is a man between 60 and 75 years old with acute or convalescent COVID-19.

This clone was counted a few times. The chain uses TRBV10-3 and TRBJ2-2; weak D call: TRBD1 (6 bases). The CDR3 spans 15 residues. Trimming removed 5 bases from V and 0 bases from J, with 10 bases in between. Germline V gives CDR1 ENHRY, CDR2 SYGVKD. The chain's CDR3 is CAISMSGANTGELFF. CDR3 nucleotides: TGTGCCATCAGTATGTCAGGGGCGAACACCGGGGAGCTGTTTTTT.

This clone was counted only a few times. The rearrangement links TRBV2 to TRBJ1-5; 8 bases align to TRBD1. Germline V gives CDR1 SNHLY, CDR2 FYNNEI. This CDR3 region has 15 residues. The junction had 7 bases not matched to a gene; V was cut back by 6 bases and J by 3 bases. The CDR3 nucleotides are TGTGCCAGCAGGTCTACAGGGGGTGACAATCAGCCCCAGCATTTT. This translates into CASRSTGGDNQPQHF.

The chain employs TRBV28 and TRBJ2-1; D unresolved. This CDR3 spans 12 amino acids. Trimming removed 4 bases at V and 10 bases at J, with 11 bases between. CDR1 is MDHEN and CDR2 is SYDVKM in the germline V gene. In DNA, the CDR3 is TGTGCCAGCAGTTCTACTATTGGGGAGCAGTTCTTC. This translates into CASSSTIGEQFF.

The chain is built from TRBV27 and TRBJ1-5; 9 bases are shared with TRBD1. In germline, CDR1 is MNHEY, CDR2 SMNVEV (reference sequence). There are 15 residues in the CDR3. Trimming at V came to 6 bases and at J to 2 bases, leaving 5 bases not matched to a gene. This chain's CDR3 is CASSRDREGNQPQHF. CDR3 coding DNA: TGTGCCAGCAGCAGGGACAGGGAGGGCAATCAGCCCCAGCATTTT.

J is TRBJ2-5 and V is TRBV2, with TRBD1 matching 7 bases. The trim removed 6 bases at V and 5 bases at J, leaving 15 bases unmatched. Germline V CDR1 and CDR2: SNHLY, FYNNEI. The CDR3 runs to 16 residues. CDR3 DNA: TGTGCCAGCAGGTTACTCACAGGGGCGCGAGGGGAGACCCAGTACTTC. Translated, it gives CASRLLTGARGETQYF.

This chain joins TRBV4-3 and TRBJ2-3; 10 nucleotides match TRBD2. This CDR3 spans 16 amino acids. The ends lost 4 bases at V and 2 bases at J; junction bases unmatched: 6. Germline CDR1 reads LGHNA; CDR2 reads YSLEER. CDR3 protein: CASSRTSGEVTDTQYF. The CDR3, as DNA: TGCGCCAGCAGCCGCACTAGCGGGGAGGTCACAGATACGCAGTATTTT.

The gene calls are TRBV12-3 or TRBV12-4 and TRBJ2-7; 8 positions agree with TRBD1. The CDR3 extends over 11 amino acids. V shed 4 bases and J 11 bases; nucleotides not matched to a gene: 4. CDR3 in amino acids: CASSSTGDKYF. CDR3 sequence (DNA): TGTGCCAGCAGTTCGACAGGGGATAAGTACTTC.

The chain employs TRBV5-1 and TRBJ2-5; D gene uncertain. Looked up from germline, CDR1 is SGHRS and CDR2 is YFSETQ. Trimming removed 1 base at V and 3 bases at J, with 4 bases between. This CDR3 has 12 amino acids. DNA for the CDR3: TGCGCCAGCAGCTTGCAGGAAGAGACCCAGTACTTC. Translated: CASSLQEETQYF.